This T cell receptor beta chain comes out of a study of cytomegalovirus exposure and HLA in healthy donors. Amplification used 60 Vbeta primers and 13 Jbeta primers. Sequenced by immunoSEQ multiplex PCR; TCRdb stores in-frame clones only, minus some. Of roughly 220,000 clones in the sample, approximately 80% were seen once. CDR1 SEHNR and CDR2 FQNEAQ come from the germline V gene (reference sequence). The V gene end was trimmed by 3 bases and the J gene end by 6 bases; junction bases not matched to a gene: 10. This CDR3 comprises 16 residues. The sample consisted of PBMCs. The sequence derives from a man in his fifties in good health and CMV-seronegative. This rearrangement joins TRBV7-9 to TRBJ2-3; TRBD2 matches 9 bases. The CDR3 loop reads CASSFPGLAQMDTQYF. The CDR3 DNA follows: TGTGCCAGCAGCTTCCCCGGACTAGCGCAGATGGATACGCAGTATTTT.